Shown below are 4 T cell receptor beta chains from a single sample sequenced in a study of T cells and Merkel cell carcinoma outcomes. Sequenced by immunoSEQ multiplex PCR; TCRdb stores in-frame clones only, minus some. This table has 15,000 to 25,000 clones, approximately 80% appearing once. The sample taken for sequencing was tumor tissue from Merkel cell carcinoma. The receptors here all came from a human donor with Merkel cell carcinoma.

A single count supports this clone. V is TRBV9 and J is TRBJ1-1; 7 bases align to TRBD1. After removal of 3 bases from V and 7 bases from J, the junction contained 3 bases not matched to a gene. Germline V CDR1 and CDR2: SGDLS, YYNGEE. The CDR3 has 12 amino acids. CDR3 sequence reads: CASSDQGVEAFF. CDR3 nucleotides: TGTGCCAGCAGCGATCAGGGGGTTGAAGCTTTCTTT.

V and J are TRBV5-6 and TRBJ2-3; 8 bases match TRBD2. V was pared by 3 bases and J by 8 bases, with 2 bases of the junction left unmatched. From germline, CDR1 is SGHDT and CDR2 YYEEEE. There are 12 residues in the CDR3. The CDR3 is CASSSRGGTQYF. CDR3 bases: TGTGCCAGCAGCTCACGGGGGGGTACGCAGTATTTT.

J is TRBJ2-2 and V is TRBV10-3; 10 bases are shared with TRBD1. This CDR3 has 18 amino acids. V was pared by 6 bases and J by 0 bases, with 10 bases of the junction left unmatched. Germline values: CDR1 ENHRY, CDR2 SYGVKD. CDR3 bases: TGTGCCATCAGGACAGGGGGCCAGGGGAGCACGAACACCGGGGAGCTGTTTTTT. Residues: CAIRTGGQGSTNTGELFF.

The chain has TRBV9 and TRBJ2-1, with D possibly matching TRBD2 (5 bases). Per the germline V gene, CDR1 is SGDLS and CDR2 is YYNGEE. This CDR3 region has 16 residues. With 0 bases removed from V and 7 bases from J, the gap between germline ends came to 17 bases. CDR3 loop: CASSVASRPAVNEQFF. The CDR3 DNA is TGTGCCAGCAGCGTAGCTAGCAGGCCCGCGGTAAATGAGCAGTTCTTC. Full variable domain (remainder filled in from reference TRBV9 and TRBJ2-1): DSGVTQTPKHLITATGQRVTLRCSPRSGDLSVYWYQQSLDQGLQFLIQYYNGEERAKGNILERFSAQQFPDLHSELNLSSLELGDSALYFCASSVASRPAVNEQFFGPGTRLTVL.